The T cell receptor (beta chain) under discussion was sequenced for a study of CD8 T cells in ankylosing spondylitis. General study points: Clones tied to disease were said to be significantly enriched in matched ankylosing spondylitis synovial fluid.

The CDR3 is made up of 11 amino acids. Trimming removed 0 bases from V and 6 bases from J, with 3 bases in between. CDR1 is SGDLS, CDR2 YYNGEE, per germline. This clonotype has only a few counts. The target antigen is unknown. By quantitative 5'-RACE with molecular barcodes, the TCR beta libraries were made. Via MiXCR, TCRdb re-called the 5' RACE reads, giving one row per CDR3 protein. The sample lists roughly 130,000 distinct CDR3 sequences; more than 7% were seen once. The sequencing input was synovial fluid, either unsorted or a sorted T cell fraction (not recorded which). The receptor's source is a male donor with ankylosing spondylitis. This chain joins TRBV9 and TRBJ1-1; D call uncertain. CDR3 bases: TGTGCCAGCAGCGTAGTCGCTGAAGCTTTCTTT. It codes for CASSVVAEAFF.